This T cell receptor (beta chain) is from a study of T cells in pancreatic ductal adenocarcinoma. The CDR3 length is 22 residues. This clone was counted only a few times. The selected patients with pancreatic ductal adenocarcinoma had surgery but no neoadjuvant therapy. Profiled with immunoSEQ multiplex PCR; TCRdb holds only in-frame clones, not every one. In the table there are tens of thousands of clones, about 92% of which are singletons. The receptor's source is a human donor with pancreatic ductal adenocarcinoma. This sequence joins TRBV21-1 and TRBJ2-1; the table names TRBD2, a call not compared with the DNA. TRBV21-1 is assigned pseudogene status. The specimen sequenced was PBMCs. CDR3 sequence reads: CASSKGASGRASFFTLYNEQFF. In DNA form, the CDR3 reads TGTGCCAGCAGCAAAGGGGCTAGCGGGAGGGCCAGCTTTTTCACCCTATACAATGAGCAGTTCTTC.